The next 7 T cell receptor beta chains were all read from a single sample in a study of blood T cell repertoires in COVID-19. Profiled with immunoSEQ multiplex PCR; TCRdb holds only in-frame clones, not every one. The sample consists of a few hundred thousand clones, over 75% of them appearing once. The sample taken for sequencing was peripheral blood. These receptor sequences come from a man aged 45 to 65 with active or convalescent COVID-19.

This chain's CDR3 is CASSLVTSGMTNEQFF. The CDR3 DNA is TGCGCCAGCAGCTTGGTGACTAGCGGGATGACAAATGAGCAGTTCTTC. The rearrangement joins TRBV5-1 to TRBJ2-1, with 11 bases matching TRBD2. The CDR3 spans 16 residues. V lost 0 bases to trimming and J lost 7 bases; unmatched junction nucleotides: 6. Germline CDR1 is SGHRS and CDR2 is YFSETQ.

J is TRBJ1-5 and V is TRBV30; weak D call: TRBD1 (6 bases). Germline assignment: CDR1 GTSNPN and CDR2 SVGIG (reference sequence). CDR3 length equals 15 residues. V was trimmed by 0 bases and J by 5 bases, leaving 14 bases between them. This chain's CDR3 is CAWSVGGGGYQPQHF. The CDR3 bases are TGTGCCTGGAGTGTTGGGGGCGGGGGCTATCAGCCCCAGCATTTT.

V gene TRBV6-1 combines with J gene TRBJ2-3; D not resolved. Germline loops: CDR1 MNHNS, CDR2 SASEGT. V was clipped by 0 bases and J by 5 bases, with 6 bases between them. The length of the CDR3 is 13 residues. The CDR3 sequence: CASSEAQKDTQYF. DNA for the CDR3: TGTGCCAGCAGTGAAGCGCAGAAAGATACGCAGTATTTT.

CDR3 region: CASSLGPGNTIYF. DNA for the CDR3: TGCGCCAGCAGCTTGGGGCCTGGAAACACCATATATTTT. The chain recombines TRBV5-1 with TRBJ1-3; D unresolved. Trimming cost V 0 bases and J 2 bases, with 3 bases left between them. This CDR3 is built from 13 residues. The germline V gene encodes CDR1 SGHRS and CDR2 YFSETQ.

CDR3 loop: CASTLGQGSEAFF. The CDR3 nucleotides are TGTGCCAGTACTCTAGGACAGGGATCTGAAGCTTTCTTT. This sequence joins TRBV19 and TRBJ1-1; 8 positions agree with TRBD1. Germline CDR1 LNHDA, CDR2 SQIVND (reference sequence). There are 13 residues in the CDR3. V was clipped by 7 bases and J by 6 bases; unmatched bases: 7.

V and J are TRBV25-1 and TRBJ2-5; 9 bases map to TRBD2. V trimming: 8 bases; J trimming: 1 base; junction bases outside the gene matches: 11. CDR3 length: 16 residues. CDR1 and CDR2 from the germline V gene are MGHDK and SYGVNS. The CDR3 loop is CASAHSGGRAQETQYF. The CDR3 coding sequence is TGTGCCAGCGCCCATTCCGGCGGGAGGGCCCAAGAGACCCAGTACTTC.

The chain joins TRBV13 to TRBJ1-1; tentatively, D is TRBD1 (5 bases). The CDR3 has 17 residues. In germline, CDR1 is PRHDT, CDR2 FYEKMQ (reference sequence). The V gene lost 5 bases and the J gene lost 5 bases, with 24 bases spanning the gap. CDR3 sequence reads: CASSLLRPAGVETEAFF. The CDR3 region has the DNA TGTGCCAGCAGCCTACTCCGCCCAGCGGGGGTAGAAACTGAAGCTTTCTTT.